This is a list of T cell receptor beta chains from one sample in a study of identical twins. TCRdb redid the calling of the 5' RACE reads with MiXCR, one entry per CDR3 protein. This sample carries about 690,000 distinct CDR3 sequences, 6% to 6.5% of them seen once, and the ten largest clones take approximately 2%. Sequencing used naive T cells sorted from blood. These receptors originate from a man aged 18 to 29 in good health. CDR3s include the opening cysteine and the closing phenylalanine or tryptophan. A D gene is named only where the DNA matches it firmly. Some rows mark clone size as missing; the rest say once, few, many or name a class of expanded clone.

CDR3aa	CDR3nt	j_gene	d_gene	v_gene	abundance
CASSLGAQPQHF	TGTGCCAGCAGCTTAGGGGCTCAGCCCCAGCATTTT	TRBJ1-5	.	TRBV7-2	many
CATSRAQREGWDGYTF	TGTGCCACCAGCAGAGCTCAGAGGGAAGGGTGGGACGGCTACACCTTC	TRBJ1-2	.	TRBV15	many
CASSLDGGTGELFF	TGCGCCAGCAGCCTTGACGGGGGCACCGGGGAGCTGTTTTTT	TRBJ2-2	.	TRBV5-1	many
CASGGWDEQFF	TGTGCCAGCGGGGGCTGGGATGAGCAGTTCTTC	TRBJ2-1	.	TRBV12-3/TRBV12-4	many
CASSPRGRSNYEQYF	TGTGCCAGCAGTCCAAGGGGTAGGTCAAACTACGAGCAGTACTTC	TRBJ2-7	.	TRBV12-3/TRBV12-4	many
CASLRRGLGTEAFF	TGTGCCAGCCTAAGAAGGGGGCTGGGGACTGAAGCTTTCTTT	TRBJ1-1	TRBD1	TRBV13	many
CASSYSWREGSEQYF	TGTGCCAGCAGTTACTCGTGGCGGGAGGGCTCCGAGCAGTACTTC	TRBJ2-7	TRBD2	TRBV6-5	few
CASSQRTSGIRETQYF	TGTGCCAGCAGCCAAAGGACTAGCGGGATACGAGAGACCCAGTACTTC	TRBJ2-5	TRBD2	TRBV7-6	.
CSVDGTKPQETQYF	TGCAGCGTTGACGGGACTAAGCCCCAAGAGACCCAGTACTTC	TRBJ2-5	TRBD2	TRBV29-1	many
CSARDPGDYGYTF	TGCAGTGCTAGAGACCCCGGGGACTATGGCTACACCTTC	TRBJ1-2	.	TRBV20-1	few
CSVGGLAGLTKQYF	TGCAGCGTTGGGGGGCTAGCGGGACTTACGAAGCAGTACTTC	TRBJ2-7	TRBD2	TRBV29-1	.
CASSPRQGNNQPQHF	TGTGCCAGCAGCCCCCGACAGGGGAACAATCAGCCCCAGCATTTT	TRBJ1-5	TRBD1	TRBV11-2	many
CASSPLGGLGFGENIQYF	TGTGCCAGCTCACCTTTGGGAGGTCTAGGATTTGGGGAAAACATTCAGTACTTC	TRBJ2-4	.	TRBV18	.
CASRSIGTATIQETQYF	TGTGCCAGCAGATCGATCGGGACAGCTACCATCCAAGAGACCCAGTACTTC	TRBJ2-5	TRBD1	TRBV6-1	many
CASSFSHEQFF	TGTGCCAGCAGTTTTTCCCATGAGCAGTTCTTC	TRBJ2-1	.	TRBV27	few
CATSSDSGRVNEQYF	TGTGCCACCAGCAGTGATAGTGGGAGAGTCAACGAGCAGTACTTC	TRBJ2-7	.	TRBV15	.
CASSTRTGGSYEQYF	TGTGCCAGCAGCACTAGGACAGGGGGAAGCTACGAGCAGTACTTC	TRBJ2-7	TRBD1	TRBV7-2	few
CASSEPGTRQYF	TGTGCCAGCAGTGAACCAGGCACGAGGCAGTATTTT	TRBJ2-3	.	TRBV2	few
CSSSLAGLVDIQYF	TGTTCCAGCAGCTTAGCGGGACTAGTAGACATTCAGTACTTC	TRBJ2-4	TRBD2	TRBV7-9	.
CASSFGRSADTQYF	TGTGCCAGCAGTTTCGGCCGATCAGCAGATACGCAGTATTTT	TRBJ2-3	.	TRBV12-3/TRBV12-4	few
CASSQQGFNEQFF	TGTGCCAGCAGCCAACAGGGGTTCAATGAGCAGTTCTTC	TRBJ2-1	TRBD1	TRBV12-3/TRBV12-4	few
CATSGMNTGELFF	TGTGCCACCAGCGGTATGAACACCGGGGAGCTGTTTTTT	TRBJ2-2	.	TRBV15	.
CAISVQGSTDTQYF	TGTGCCATCAGTGTCCAGGGTAGCACAGATACGCAGTATTTT	TRBJ2-3	.	TRBV10-3	many
CASSRQGTDTQYF	TGTGCCAGCAGCCGGCAGGGCACAGATACGCAGTATTTT	TRBJ2-3	.	TRBV5-5	many
CASSLLDNEQFF	TGTGCCAGCAGTCTCCTCGATAATGAGCAGTTCTTC	TRBJ2-1	.	TRBV12-3/TRBV12-4	many
CASKSGLAGLSSYNEQFF	TGTGCCAGCAAGTCGGGACTAGCGGGACTAAGCTCCTACAATGAGCAGTTCTTC	TRBJ2-1	TRBD2	TRBV11-1	few
CSVEGRYQETQYF	TGCAGCGTTGAAGGCAGGTACCAAGAGACCCAGTACTTC	TRBJ2-5	.	TRBV29-1	many
CASSQERPSYQPQHF	TGTGCCAGCAGCCAAGAGAGGCCTTCCTATCAGCCCCAGCATTTT	TRBJ1-5	.	TRBV14	few
CAWSGLGGPYEQYF	TGTGCCTGGAGTGGTCTCGGGGGCCCCTACGAGCAGTACTTC	TRBJ2-7	.	TRBV30	few
CASSKSRGGRSKTQYF	TGTGCCAGCAGCAAAAGTCGGGGCGGGAGATCGAAGACCCAGTACTTC	TRBJ2-5	.	TRBV21-1	many
CASSSYQETQYF	TGCGCCAGCAGCTCGTACCAAGAGACCCAGTACTTC	TRBJ2-5	.	TRBV18	many
CASSILAGDYEQYF	TGCGCCAGCAGCATACTAGCGGGGGACTACGAGCAGTACTTC	TRBJ2-7	TRBD2	TRBV5-1	many
CASSEARKLTDTQYF	TGTGCCAGCAGTGAAGCGAGAAAGCTCACAGATACGCAGTATTTT	TRBJ2-3	.	TRBV25-1	many
CATSSPGDPAGYEQYF	TGTGCCACCAGCAGTCCCGGGGACCCGGCTGGCTACGAGCAGTACTTC	TRBJ2-7	.	TRBV15	.
CTLPLAGKQFF	TGCACCCTACCCCTAGCGGGGAAGCAGTTCTTC	TRBJ2-1	TRBD2	TRBV29-1	many
CASSWGGSGEQYF	TGTGCCAGCAGTTGGGGGGGGTCAGGGGAGCAGTACTTC	TRBJ2-7	TRBD2	TRBV27	few
CASRPDFPDRGSEAFF	TGTGCCAGCAGGCCTGACTTTCCCGACAGGGGCTCTGAAGCTTTCTTT	TRBJ1-1	TRBD1	TRBV6-1	.
CASSLEEDRQFF	TGTGCCAGCAGCCTAGAGGAAGATCGCCAGTTCTTC	TRBJ2-1	.	TRBV7-9	many
CASSSVLGAHYGYTF	TGTGCCAGCAGCTCAGTTCTGGGAGCTCACTATGGCTACACCTTC	TRBJ1-2	.	TRBV7-9	.
CASSSQTSETQYF	TGTGCCAGCAGCTCCCAGACTTCGGAGACCCAGTACTTC	TRBJ2-5	.	TRBV11-2	few
CSPNGPLRGGYQETQYF	TGCAGTCCAAACGGTCCCCTCCGCGGGGGGTACCAAGAGACCCAGTACTTC	TRBJ2-5	TRBD2	TRBV20-1	few
CASEHGTSGSRDNEQFF	TGTGCCAGCGAGCATGGGACTAGCGGGAGCCGTGACAATGAGCAGTTCTTC	TRBJ2-1	TRBD2	TRBV6-1	many